This T cell receptor (beta chain) was obtained from a study of blood T cell repertoires in COVID-19. Per the original methods: Amplification of reference gene primers provided the estimated nucleated cell counts. Using immunoSEQ multiplex PCR, the repertoire was profiled, and TCRdb retains in-frame clones only, with some absent. V, J and clone size are taken as reported in that table, and D and trimming were inferred from the DNA itself. The sample has a few hundred thousand clones, approximately 90% seen once. The sample holds a few counts of this clone. This CDR3 is built from 15 residues. J was trimmed by 3 bases and V by 10 bases; bases with no gene match: 10. Germline assignment: CDR1 MDHEN and CDR2 SYDVKM.

The chain uses TRBV28 and TRBJ2-2; 8 bases map to TRBD2. The TCR comes from a woman between 18 and 29 years old who had recovered from COVID-19. Sequenced material: PBMCs or T cells enriched from blood (not recorded which). The CDR3: CATRVGAGDTGELFF. CDR3 DNA sequence: TGTGCCACTAGGGTAGGAGCGGGGGACACCGGGGAGCTGTTTTTT.